This T cell receptor beta chain appears in the sequencing data of a study of OX40 agonist ivuxolimab in advanced cancers. About the research overall: Mean age roughly 65 years, range 23 to 79; 82.7% male. Checkpoint inhibitors had been given previously to 35% to 50% of patients. There were three patients with partial responses, one having hepatocellular carcinoma and two cutaneous melanoma.

Generated by immunoSEQ multiplex PCR, the TCRdb table keeps only in-frame clones and is missing some. The sample lists over 150,000 clones, 94% occurring once. The investigators sampled blood at baseline, at cycle 4 day 1, and at cycle 7 day 1. Trimming took 4 bases from V and 6 from J, leaving 13 bases between them. Germline assignment: CDR1 LGHNA and CDR2 YSLEER. This CDR3 has 15 residues. This TCR was recovered from an adult with an advanced solid tumor such as melanoma, head and neck, liver or kidney cancer. V gene TRBV4-3 combines with J gene TRBJ1-6; D is ambiguous. Sequenced material: CD4+ or CD8+ T cells sorted from blood, taken in a trial of the OX40 agonist ivuxolimab. Here the CDR3 reads CASSPSSQVNSPLHF. The CDR3 bases are TGCGCCAGCAGCCCGAGCTCGCAGGTTAATTCACCCCTCCACTTT.